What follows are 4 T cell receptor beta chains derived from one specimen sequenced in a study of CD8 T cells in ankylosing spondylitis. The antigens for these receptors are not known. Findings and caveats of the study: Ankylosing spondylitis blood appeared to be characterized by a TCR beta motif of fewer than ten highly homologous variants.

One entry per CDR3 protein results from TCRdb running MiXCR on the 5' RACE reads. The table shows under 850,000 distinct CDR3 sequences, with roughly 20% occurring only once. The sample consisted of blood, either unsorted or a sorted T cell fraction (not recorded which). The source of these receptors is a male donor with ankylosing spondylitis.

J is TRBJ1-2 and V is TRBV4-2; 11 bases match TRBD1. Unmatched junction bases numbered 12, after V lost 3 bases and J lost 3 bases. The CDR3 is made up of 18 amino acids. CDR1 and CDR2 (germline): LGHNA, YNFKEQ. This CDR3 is CASSQGTGGVKGDYGYTF. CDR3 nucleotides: TGTGCCAGCAGCCAGGGGACAGGGGGAGTTAAAGGTGACTATGGCTACACCTTC.

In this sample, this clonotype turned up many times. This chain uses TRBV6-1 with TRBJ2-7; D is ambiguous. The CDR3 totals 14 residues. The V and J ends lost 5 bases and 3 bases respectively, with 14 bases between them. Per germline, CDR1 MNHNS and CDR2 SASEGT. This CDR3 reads CASSTPESIYEQYF. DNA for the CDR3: TGTGCCAGCAGTACCCCCGAATCTATCTACGAGCAGTACTTC.

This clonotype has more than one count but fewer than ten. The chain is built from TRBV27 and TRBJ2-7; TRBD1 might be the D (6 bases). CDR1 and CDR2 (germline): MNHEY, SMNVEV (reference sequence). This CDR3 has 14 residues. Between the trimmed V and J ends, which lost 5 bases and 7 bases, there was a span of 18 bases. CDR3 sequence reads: CASSLGTSPWEQYF. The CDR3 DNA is TGTGCCAGCAGTCTCGGGACATCCCCTTGGGAGCAGTACTTC.

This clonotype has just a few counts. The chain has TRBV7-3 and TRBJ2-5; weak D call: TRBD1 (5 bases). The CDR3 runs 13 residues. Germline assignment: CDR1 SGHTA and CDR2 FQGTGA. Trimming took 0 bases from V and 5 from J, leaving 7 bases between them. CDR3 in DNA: TGTGCCAGCAGCTTAACCAGGGATGAGACCCAGTACTTC. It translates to CASSLTRDETQYF.